Listed below are T cell receptor beta chains from one sample, sequenced in a study of T cells in Graves' hyperthyroidism and ophthalmopathy. A single record per CDR3 protein comes from TCRdb applying MiXCR to the multiplex PCR reads. The sample lists approximately 740,000 distinct CDR3 sequences, around 13% seen once, with roughly 10% in the top ten. Sequencing was carried out using blood. The source is a woman younger than 35 with Graves' hyperthyroidism. Both conserved end residues are part of each CDR3. A D gene is named only where the DNA matches it firmly. Clone size, where shown, is once, few, many, or a class for clones that have expanded.

length: 14
J: TRBJ2-5
D: NA
V: TRBV7-9
size: NA
CDR3: CASSPGPRAETQYF
DNA: TGTGCCAGCAGCCCGGGGCCACGCGCGGAGACCCAGTACTTC

length: 12
J: TRBJ2-1
D: NA
V: TRBV7-9
size: many
CDR3: CATEVSYNEQFF
DNA: TGTGCCACGGAAGTCTCCTACAATGAGCAGTTCTTC

length: 17
J: TRBJ2-1
D: TRBD2
V: TRBV7-2
size: NA
CDR3: CASRLGGTSGLYNEQFF
DNA: TGTGCCAGCAGGTTAGGGGGGACTAGCGGGCTTTACAATGAGCAGTTCTTC

length: 16
J: TRBJ2-3
D: NA
V: TRBV7-2
size: few
CDR3: CASSLVIWGRTDTQCF
DNA: TGTGCCAGCAGCTTAGTTATTTGGGGGCGGACAGATACGCAGTGTTTT

length: 14
J: TRBJ2-1
D: TRBD2
V: TRBV12-3/TRBV12-4
size: many
CDR3: CASSRTSGRNEQFF
DNA: TGTGCCAGCAGTCGGACTAGCGGGAGGAATGAGCAGTTCTTC

length: 13
J: TRBJ2-7
D: NA
V: TRBV27
size: few
CDR3: CASSFLASHEQYF
DNA: TGTGCCAGCAGTTTCCTAGCATCCCACGAGCAGTACTTC

length: 18
J: TRBJ2-7
D: NA
V: TRBV3-1
size: few
CDR3: CASSQAGGILPNSGEQYF
DNA: TGTGCCAGCAGCCAAGCTGGGGGTATTCTCCCCAACTCGGGCGAGCAGTACTTC

length: 14
J: TRBJ2-5
D: TRBD2
V: TRBV7-9
size: NA
CDR3: CASSRQREVETQYF
DNA: TGTGCCAGCAGCCGCCAGCGGGAGGTGGAGACCCAGTACTTC

length: 13
J: TRBJ1-1
D: NA
V: TRBV10-3
size: few
CDR3: CAIKTDMNTEAFF
DNA: TGTGCCATCAAAACTGACATGAACACTGAAGCTTTCTTT

length: 11
J: TRBJ2-1
D: TRBD1
V: TRBV28
size: few
CDR3: CASRQGSGQFF
DNA: TGTGCCAGCAGACAGGGGAGCGGGCAGTTCTTC

length: 13
J: TRBJ2-5
D: NA
V: TRBV30
size: many
CDR3: CAWNPGIPETQYF
DNA: TGTGCCTGGAATCCAGGGATCCCAGAGACCCAGTACTTC

length: 16
J: TRBJ2-2
D: NA
V: TRBV3-1
size: NA
CDR3: CASSGGTLTNTGELFF
DNA: TGTGCCAGCAGCGGAGGGACTCTTACGAACACCGGGGAGCTGTTTTTT

length: 16
J: TRBJ1-6
D: NA
V: TRBV19
size: many
CDR3: CASTHSSERVRSPLHF
DNA: TGTGCCAGTACTCACTCCTCGGAGAGGGTTAGGTCACCCCTCCACTTT

length: 16
J: TRBJ2-3
D: TRBD2
V: TRBV12-5
size: NA
CDR3: CASGSGLAGDTDTQYF
DNA: TGTGCTAGTGGGTCCGGGCTAGCGGGAGACACAGATACGCAGTATTTT

length: 17
J: TRBJ2-3
D: NA
V: TRBV2
size: many
CDR3: CASSKRSSEGSTDTQYF
DNA: TGTGCCAGCAGTAAGAGATCCTCCGAGGGAAGCACAGATACGCAGTATTTT

length: 17
J: TRBJ1-4
D: TRBD1
V: TRBV7-2
size: few
CDR3: CASSLMTPGTGVYQLFF
DNA: TGTGCCAGCAGCTTAATGACCCCCGGGACAGGGGTCTATCAACTGTTTTTT

length: 15
J: TRBJ2-5
D: NA
V: TRBV20-1
size: many
CDR3: CSARDYVASQETQYF
DNA: TGCAGTGCCAGAGATTACGTGGCGAGCCAAGAGACCCAGTACTTC

length: 13
J: TRBJ1-1
D: NA
V: TRBV28
size: few
CDR3: CASSFNPSAGAFF
DNA: TGTGCCAGCAGTTTTAACCCTTCCGCTGGAGCTTTCTTT

length: 15
J: TRBJ1-4
D: NA
V: TRBV14
size: NA
CDR3: CASSRVGATNEKLFF
DNA: TGTGCCAGCAGCCGGGTGGGAGCAACTAATGAAAAACTGTTTTTT

length: 13
J: TRBJ2-5
D: TRBD1
V: TRBV20-1
size: many
CDR3: CSARDRVGETQYF
DNA: TGCAGTGCCCGGGACAGGGTGGGAGAGACCCAGTACTTC

length: 13
J: TRBJ2-3
D: NA
V: TRBV28
size: few
CDR3: CASSRTVTDTQYF
DNA: TGTGCCAGCAGTAGGACTGTAACAGATACGCAGTATTTT

length: 16
J: TRBJ2-4
D: TRBD2
V: TRBV2
size: many
CDR3: CASSDFGEGAKNIQYF
DNA: TGTGCCAGCAGTGATTTTGGGGAGGGAGCCAAAAACATTCAGTACTTC

length: 15
J: TRBJ1-1
D: NA
V: TRBV18
size: few
CDR3: CASRRTEKLNTEAFF
DNA: TGTGCCAGCCGTAGGACAGAGAAGTTGAACACTGAAGCTTTCTTT

length: 14
J: TRBJ1-2
D: NA
V: TRBV20-1
size: NA
CDR3: CSARPRTVNYGYTF
DNA: TGCAGTGCTAGACCCCGGACTGTCAACTATGGCTACACCTTC

length: 16
J: TRBJ2-1
D: TRBD2
V: TRBV4-1
size: few
CDR3: CASSQGGLAGDIWQFF
DNA: TGCGCCAGCAGCCAAGGGGGACTAGCGGGAGACATTTGGCAGTTCTTC

length: 14
J: TRBJ2-3
D: TRBD2
V: TRBV12-3/TRBV12-4
size: NA
CDR3: CASSPGLARDMQYF
DNA: TGTGCCAGCAGTCCCGGACTAGCAAGAGATATGCAGTATTTT

length: 15
J: TRBJ2-5
D: NA
V: TRBV2
size: NA
CDR3: CASGRARGPEETQYF
DNA: TGTGCCAGCGGGCGGGCCCGAGGACCAGAAGAGACCCAGTACTTC

length: 16
J: TRBJ2-5
D: TRBD2
V: TRBV7-2
size: NA
CDR3: CASSLLGLAGQETQYF
DNA: TGTGCCAGCAGCCTTTTGGGACTAGCGGGGCAAGAGACCCAGTACTTC

length: 13
J: TRBJ1-1
D: NA
V: TRBV20-1
size: many
CDR3: CSVAGPLNTEAFF
DNA: TGCAGTGTCGCGGGACCCCTAAACACTGAAGCTTTCTTT

length: 16
J: TRBJ2-7
D: TRBD2
V: TRBV11-2
size: many
CDR3: CASSLVKREGGYEQYF
DNA: TGTGCCAGCAGCTTAGTCAAACGGGAGGGTGGCTACGAGCAGTACTTC

length: 12
J: TRBJ2-1
D: NA
V: TRBV2
size: NA
CDR3: CASRGLYGEQFF
DNA: TGTGCCAGCAGGGGTCTCTACGGTGAGCAGTTCTTC

length: 15
J: TRBJ2-5
D: NA
V: TRBV6-1
size: few
CDR3: CASSRIRGAQETQYF
DNA: TGTGCCAGCAGCCGGATAAGGGGGGCACAAGAGACCCAGTACTTC

length: 15
J: TRBJ2-5
D: TRBD2
V: TRBV6-1
size: NA
CDR3: CASSPPEAGGLSQYF
DNA: TGTGCCAGCAGTCCCCCCGAAGCGGGAGGGCTTTCCCAGTACTTC

length: 15
J: TRBJ2-3
D: TRBD2
V: TRBV13
size: many
CDR3: CASSISSGSGDTQYF
DNA: TGTGCCAGCAGCATCTCTAGCGGGAGTGGAGATACGCAGTATTTT

length: 13
J: TRBJ1-5
D: TRBD1
V: TRBV27
size: NA
CDR3: CASSETGGQPQHF
DNA: TGTGCCAGCAGTGAGACAGGGGGCCAGCCCCAGCATTTT

length: 12
J: TRBJ1-2
D: NA
V: TRBV2
size: many
CDR3: CASRDGGYGYTF
DNA: TGTGCCAGCAGAGACGGAGGATATGGCTACACCTTC

length: 17
J: TRBJ1-2
D: NA
V: TRBV3-1
size: many
CDR3: CASSQEWPKGYQGGYTF
DNA: TGTGCCAGCAGCCAAGAATGGCCCAAGGGTTATCAAGGCGGCTACACCTTC

length: 15
J: TRBJ1-2
D: NA
V: TRBV3-1
size: many
CDR3: CASTSVGSANYGYTF
DNA: TGTGCCAGCACCTCGGTAGGGTCGGCAAACTATGGCTACACCTTC

length: 15
J: TRBJ2-1
D: TRBD1
V: TRBV6-1
size: few
CDR3: CASGVYQGVGNEQFF
DNA: TGTGCCTCCGGGGTATATCAGGGGGTCGGCAATGAGCAGTTCTTC

length: 16
J: TRBJ2-5
D: NA
V: TRBV28
size: few
CDR3: CASSSSKGSVGETQYF
DNA: TGTGCCAGCAGTTCCTCCAAGGGATCCGTTGGGGAGACCCAGTACTTC

length: 14
J: TRBJ2-3
D: NA
V: TRBV12-3/TRBV12-4
size: many
CDR3: CASSASISTDTQYF
DNA: TGTGCCAGCAGTGCTAGCATAAGCACAGATACGCAGTATTTT

length: 15
J: TRBJ2-7
D: TRBD1
V: TRBV10-1
size: many
CDR3: CASSEGTGEGYEQYF
DNA: TGCGCCAGCAGTGAGGGGACAGGAGAAGGTTACGAGCAGTACTTC